This T cell receptor (beta chain) was profiled in a study of shared clonotypes between healthy human individuals. For this clone: This CDR3 is also generated by other DNA sequences in the sample.

Some clones are missing from TCRdb's copy, which holds only in-frame ones; the method was immunoSEQ multiplex PCR. The sample records about half a million clones, almost 80% being singletons. There are 11 residues in the CDR3. CDR1 is DFQATT and CDR2 is SNEGSKA in the germline V gene (reference sequence). V lost 1 base and J 5 bases, leaving 4 bases between the germline ends. What was sequenced was PBMCs. The V and J genes are TRBV20-1 and TRBJ2-3; no firm D call. This clonotype was sampled from a woman in her forties in good health. Some clones in this sample may be carry-over from other donors' samples. The DNA for the CDR3 is TGCAGTGCTAGAGTTGGAGATACGCAGTATTTT. Amino acids: CSARVGDTQYF.